This TCR beta chain was found in a study of T cells in Graves' hyperthyroidism and ophthalmopathy. Looking at the study overall: Peripheral blood collection took place at initial diagnosis, before any treatment. Study observations and caveats: A model of 13 V-J pairs discriminated ophthalmopathy from stable hyperthyroidism.

The PBMCs studied were ones that came from 10 ml fresh peripheral blood. This clonotype has a count of ten or more. Its specificity is unknown. The CDR3 regions of TCR beta were amplified from RNA transcripts. TCR CDR3 underwent first-round RT-PCR with the HTBI primer set. A single record per CDR3 protein comes from TCRdb applying MiXCR to the multiplex PCR reads. Of about 510,000 distinct CDR3 sequences listed, 11% to 15% are singletons. Germline V CDR1 and CDR2: MDHEN, SYDVKM. With V trimmed by 4 bases and J by 7 bases, 11 bases remained unmatched. The CDR3 sequence is 15 residues long. Sequenced: blood. The gene calls are TRBV28 and TRBJ2-7; 9 nucleotides match TRBD1. This TCR came from a woman in her forties with Graves' hyperthyroidism. The CDR3 nucleotides read TGTGCCAGCAGTTATCGGGGACAGGGAGTGGGAGAGCAGTACTTC. The encoded protein is CASSYRGQGVGEQYF. The full variable domain, rest sourced from reference TRBV28 and TRBJ2-7, is DVKVTQSSRYLVKRTGEKVFLECVQDMDHENMFWYRQDPGLGLRLIYFSYDVKMKEKGDIPEGYSVSREKKERFSLILESASTNQTSMYLCASSYRGQGVGEQYFGPGTRLTVT.